A selection of T cell receptor beta chains follows, all from one sample in a study of Graves' ophthalmopathy and Graves' hyperthyroidism. TCRdb analysed the multiplex PCR reads with MiXCR anew, one entry per CDR3 protein. The sample has a few hundred thousand distinct CDR3 sequences; approximately 17% are singletons. Sequencing was done on a sample of peripheral blood. The receptors derive from an adult woman with stable Graves' hyperthyroidism. Each CDR3 is given with its conserved first and last residue. The order of the fields is clone size, D gene, CDR3 length, V gene, J gene, CDR3 DNA, CDR3 protein. D genes are given only for firm matches. Only part of the rows carry a size: once, few, many, or a class if the clone is expanded.

abundance: many; d_gene: TRBD1; len: 13; v_gene: TRBV2; j_gene: TRBJ2-7; CDR3nt: TGTGCCAGCAGTGTTGGACAGGGGTTCGAGCAGTACTTC; CDR3aa: CASSVGQGFEQYF
abundance: many; d_gene: TRBD2; len: 16; v_gene: TRBV6-5; j_gene: TRBJ2-5; CDR3nt: TGTGCCAGCAGTCGGAGGGGAGCGGGGGGTAAGGAGACCCAGTACTTC; CDR3aa: CASSRRGAGGKETQYF
abundance: .; d_gene: .; len: 10; v_gene: TRBV7-9; j_gene: TRBJ1-3; CDR3nt: TGTGCCAGCGGGGATAACACCATATATTTT; CDR3aa: CASGDNTIYF
abundance: many; d_gene: .; len: 15; v_gene: TRBV6-5; j_gene: TRBJ1-1; CDR3nt: TGTGCCAGCAGTTACTCGGCCAGGGGTATCACTGAAGCTTTCTTT; CDR3aa: CASSYSARGITEAFF
abundance: many; d_gene: .; len: 14; v_gene: TRBV7-9; j_gene: TRBJ1-6; CDR3nt: TGTGCCAGCAGCCCTAGTCCGGTTAATTCACCCCTCCACTTT; CDR3aa: CASSPSPVNSPLHF
abundance: many; d_gene: .; len: 15; v_gene: TRBV7-9; j_gene: TRBJ1-6; CDR3nt: TGTGCCAGCAGCTTCAGGGACAACTATAATTCACCCCTCCACTTT; CDR3aa: CASSFRDNYNSPLHF
abundance: many; d_gene: .; len: 13; v_gene: TRBV7-9; j_gene: TRBJ1-2; CDR3nt: TGTGCCAGCAGCTTAGAACGGGACTTACCATACACCTTC; CDR3aa: CASSLERDLPYTF
abundance: .; d_gene: TRBD2; len: 17; v_gene: TRBV2; j_gene: TRBJ2-5; CDR3nt: TGTGCCAGCAGTGAAGCACGACTAGCGGGAATACAAGAGACCCAGTACTTC; CDR3aa: CASSEARLAGIQETQYF
abundance: many; d_gene: TRBD1; len: 15; v_gene: TRBV12-3/TRBV12-4; j_gene: TRBJ1-2; CDR3nt: TGTGCCAGCAGCCCCCGAAGGACAGGCTACTATGGCTACACCTTC; CDR3aa: CASSPRRTGYYGYTF
abundance: many; d_gene: TRBD1; len: 14; v_gene: TRBV12-3/TRBV12-4; j_gene: TRBJ2-7; CDR3nt: TGTGCCAGCAGGTCGGACAGGGGACTTTACGAGCAGTACTTC; CDR3aa: CASRSDRGLYEQYF
abundance: few; d_gene: .; len: 14; v_gene: TRBV9; j_gene: TRBJ2-5; CDR3nt: TGTGCCAGCAGCCAGACAGTGAAACAAGAGACCCAGTACTTC; CDR3aa: CASSQTVKQETQYF
abundance: many; d_gene: .; len: 14; v_gene: TRBV15; j_gene: TRBJ2-3; CDR3nt: TGTGCCACCAGCAGAGAACGGGAGCTAGATACGCAGTATTTT; CDR3aa: CATSRERELDTQYF